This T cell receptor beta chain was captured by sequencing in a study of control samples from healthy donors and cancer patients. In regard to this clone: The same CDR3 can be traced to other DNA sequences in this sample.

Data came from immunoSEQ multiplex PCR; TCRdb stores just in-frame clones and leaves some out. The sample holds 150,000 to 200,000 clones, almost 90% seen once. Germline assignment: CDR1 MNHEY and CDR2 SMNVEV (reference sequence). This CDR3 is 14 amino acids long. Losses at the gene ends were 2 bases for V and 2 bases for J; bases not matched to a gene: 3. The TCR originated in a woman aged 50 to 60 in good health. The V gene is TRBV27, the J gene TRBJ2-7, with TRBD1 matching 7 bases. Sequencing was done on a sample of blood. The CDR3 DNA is TGTGCCAGCAGTTTACAGACAGGGCCCTACGAGCAGTACTTC. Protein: CASSLQTGPYEQYF.